Below are 25 T cell receptor beta chains sequenced from a single sample in a study of cytomegalovirus exposure and HLA in healthy donors. This table comes from immunoSEQ multiplex PCR, and its TCRdb copy is limited to in-frame clones, with some not included. The repertoire has about 110,000 clones, around 82% of them found once; the top ten carry around 3%. The sample taken for sequencing was PBMCs. The receptors were sampled from a woman aged 18-29 years in good health and CMV-seronegative.

The genes are TRBV5-1 and TRBJ1-1, with 10 bases fitting TRBD1. The CDR3 extends over 15 amino acids. The germline V gene has CDR1 SGHRS and CDR2 YFSETQ. V shed 4 bases and J 6 bases; nucleotides not matched to a gene: 9. The CDR3 DNA follows: TGCGCCAGCAGCATACCGACAGGGGGCGCGTCTGAAGCTTTCTTT. Translating it yields CASSIPTGGASEAFF.

CDR3 sequence reads: CASSDPGDSNQPQHF. CDR3 sequence (DNA): TGTGCCAGCAGTGACCCCGGTGATAGCAATCAGCCCCAGCATTTT. This chain joins TRBV2 and TRBJ1-5, with D uncertain. Germline values: CDR1 SNHLY, CDR2 FYNNEI. The CDR3 spans 15 residues. V was pared by 3 bases and J by 0 bases, with 9 bases between.

This sequence joins TRBV19 and TRBJ1-1, with D perhaps matching TRBD1 (6 bases). The CDR3 sequence is 15 residues long. Trimming left V 3 bases short and J 5 bases short, with 16 bases between. CDR1 LNHDA and CDR2 SQIVND come from the germline V gene (reference sequence). CDR3 bases: TGTGCCAGTAGTATTGGGGAGTGGGGGCTGACTGAAGCTTTCTTT. This translates into CASSIGEWGLTEAFF.

This chain uses TRBV7-6 with TRBJ1-1; D possibly corresponds to TRBD1 (5 bases). Trimming stripped 1 base from V and 6 bases from J, with 15 bases between. This CDR3 is built from 15 residues. The V gene's germline CDR1 is SGHVS and CDR2 FNYEAQ. This CDR3 reads CASSLDRGGGAEAFF. CDR3 DNA: TGTGCCAGCAGCTTAGATCGTGGGGGAGGAGCTGAAGCTTTCTTT.

This clone occurred a few times. The chain joins TRBV13 to TRBJ2-7; TRBD1 aligns across 10 bases. Losses at the gene ends were 5 bases for V and 4 bases for J; bases not matched to a gene: 5. The length of the CDR3 is 14 residues. Germline lookup yields CDR1 PRHDT and CDR2 FYEKMQ (reference sequence). CDR3 DNA: TGTGCCAGCAGCACCGGACAGGGGGGATACGAGCAGTACTTC. It encodes CASSTGQGGYEQYF. The variable domain in full, completed from reference TRBV13 and TRBJ2-7, reads AAGVIQSPRHLIKEKRETATLKCYPIPRHDTVYWYQQGPGQDPQFLISFYEKMQSDKGSIPDRFSAQQFSDYHSELNMSSLELGDSALYFCASSTGQGGYEQYFGPGTRLTVT.

The chain links TRBV6-6 to TRBJ2-7; 8 bases map to TRBD1. This CDR3 spans 14 amino acids. The germline CDR1 and CDR2 sequences are MNHNY and SVGAGI (reference sequence). The trim removed 5 bases at V and 6 bases at J, leaving 9 bases unmatched. CDR3 amino acids: CASSGRDRTTEQYF. The CDR3 region has the DNA TGTGCCAGCAGTGGCCGGGACAGGACGACCGAGCAGTACTTC.

This chain connects TRBV5-3 to TRBJ2-3; no clear D. TRBV5-3 is an ORF; its function is uncertain. The CDR3 totals 10 residues. Deletions cut 6 bases from V and 4 bases from J, with 3 bases between. CDR3 protein: CARISDTQYF. The CDR3 DNA follows: TGTGCCAGAATCTCAGATACGCAGTATTTT.

The chain recombines TRBV28 with TRBJ2-7; D is possibly TRBD2 (5 bases). This CDR3 is built from 12 residues. The V end was cut by 11 bases, the J end by 3 bases, with 14 bases between. Germline V gene sequence: CDR1 MDHEN, CDR2 SYDVKM. The CDR3 protein is CASQKSGYEQYF. The CDR3 region has the DNA TGTGCCTCGCAGAAGAGCGGCTACGAGCAGTACTTC.

The chain employs TRBV2 and TRBJ2-7; D call uncertain. This CDR3 is 13 amino acids long. V was pared by 4 bases and J by 4 bases, with 11 bases between. CDR1 is SNHLY, CDR2 FYNNEI, per germline. The CDR3 DNA is TGTGCCAGCAGTGTTGGAACAGTTTACGAGCAGTACTTC. Amino acids: CASSVGTVYEQYF.

The V and J genes are TRBV6-6 and TRBJ1-2; D remains ambiguous. Trimming took off 3 bases at V and 4 bases at J, with 9 bases between the two ends. Germline V gives CDR1 MNHNY, CDR2 SVGAGI (reference sequence). The CDR3 is made up of 13 amino acids. CDR3 residues: CASSYDGSYGYTF. The CDR3 nucleotides read TGTGCCAGCAGTTATGATGGGAGCTATGGCTACACCTTC.

The rearrangement links TRBV27 to TRBJ2-1; D might be TRBD2 (5 bases). CDR3 size: 16 residues. Germline CDR1 is MNHEY and CDR2 is SMNVEV (reference sequence). The germline V and J ends were trimmed by 1 base and 1 base, with 11 bases remaining between them. The CDR3 region is CASSLYGDPSYNEQFF. The CDR3 DNA sequence: TGTGCCAGCAGTTTATACGGGGATCCTTCCTACAATGAGCAGTTCTTC.

This chain links TRBV28 with TRBJ1-3, with a possible D match to TRBD1 (5 bases). V was shortened by 4 bases and J by 0 bases, with 10 bases between the two germline ends. The CDR3 is made up of 15 amino acids. Germline V gene lookup returns CDR1 MDHEN and CDR2 SYDVKM. Here the CDR3 reads CASSSGHASGNTIYF. CDR3 DNA sequence: TGTGCCAGCAGTTCCGGACATGCCTCTGGAAACACCATATATTTT.

V gene TRBV6-1 combines with J gene TRBJ1-5; 10 bases are shared with TRBD1. CDR3 length: 14 amino acids. V shed 7 bases and J 2 bases; nucleotides not matched to a gene: 2. Germline V gives CDR1 MNHNS, CDR2 SASEGT. CDR3 DNA: TGTGCCAGCATGGGGACAGGGGGCAATCAGCCCCAGCATTTT. Translated, it gives CASMGTGGNQPQHF.

This chain connects TRBV7-9 to TRBJ1-4; the D is unclear. Looked up from germline, CDR1 is SEHNR and CDR2 is FQNEAQ (reference sequence). The CDR3 loop spans 13 amino acids. With 1 base removed from V and 14 bases from J, the gap between germline ends came to 14 bases. The CDR3 here is CASSLEINLKLFF. As DNA, the CDR3 is TGTGCCAGCAGCTTAGAGATAAACCTAAAGCTGTTTTTT.

This clone was seen ten or more times. This chain connects TRBV4-1 to TRBJ1-6, with 7 bases that match TRBD1. The CDR3 covers 15 residues. After removal of 0 bases from V and 8 bases from J, the junction contained 4 bases not matched to a gene. Germline lookup yields CDR1 MGHRA and CDR2 YSYEKL. CDR3 sequence reads: CASSQEVTGDSPLHF. DNA of the CDR3: TGCGCCAGCAGCCAAGAGGTTACAGGGGATTCACCCCTCCACTTT.

This sequence joins TRBV7-8 and TRBJ2-3; TRBD2 matches 10 bases. Germline V CDR1 and CDR2: SGHVS, FQNEAQ. The CDR3 loop spans 15 amino acids. V dropped 2 bases and J dropped 8; count of bases not matched to a gene: 7. This chain's CDR3 is CASSLSSGGAATQYF. The CDR3 DNA follows: TGTGCCAGCAGCTTATCCAGCGGGGGGGCAGCTACGCAGTATTTT.

The J gene is TRBJ1-4, the V gene TRBV29-1, with a tentative D call TRBD1 (5 bases). Trimming took off 4 bases at V and 7 bases at J, with 13 bases between the two ends. Germline V lookup: CDR1 SQVTM, CDR2 ANQGSEA. The CDR3 totals 13 residues. CDR3: CSVVLDRGEKLFF. CDR3 nucleotide sequence: TGCAGCGTTGTTCTAGATAGGGGTGAAAAACTGTTTTTT.

The chain is built from TRBV2 and TRBJ2-2; TRBD2 agrees at 7 bases. CDR3 length: 14 amino acids. Germline V gene sequence: CDR1 SNHLY, CDR2 FYNNEI. V lost 6 bases and J lost 5; bases outside the gene matches: 6. In DNA, the CDR3 is TGTGCCAGCAGCCTCACTAGCGATACCGGGGAGCTGTTTTTT. This encodes CASSLTSDTGELFF.

The chain has TRBV6-6 and TRBJ1-5, with 7 bases matching TRBD1. Germline V gene sequence: CDR1 MNHNY, CDR2 SVGAGI (reference sequence). J gave up 5 bases and V 2 bases, and 9 bases lay outside the gene matches. The CDR3 is made up of 16 amino acids. CDR3 in amino acids: CASSYPLGRGDQPQHF. DNA of the CDR3: TGTGCCAGCAGTTACCCGCTGGGCAGGGGGGATCAGCCCCAGCATTTT.

The chain carries TRBV6-5 and TRBJ1-4; D gene uncertain. The germline CDR1 and CDR2 sequences are MNHEY and SVGAGI. The CDR3 totals 15 residues. The V end was cut by 0 bases, the J end by 8 bases, with 13 bases between. The CDR3 spells CASSYSTRGLEKLFF. CDR3 bases: TGTGCCAGCAGTTACTCGACGCGCGGCCTCGAAAAACTGTTTTTT.

The chain employs TRBV7-8 and TRBJ1-4; weak D call: TRBD1 (6 bases). CDR3 length: 18 residues. Trimming shortened V by 5 bases and J by 5 bases, and 24 bases separated the two germline ends. Germline lookup yields CDR1 SGHVS and CDR2 FQNEAQ. This CDR3 reads CASSPRGGPGTGNEKLFF. CDR3 nucleotides: TGTGCCAGCAGCCCTCGGGGGGGCCCCGGGACGGGAAATGAAAAACTGTTTTTT.

V usage is TRBV27 and J usage is TRBJ2-7, with D possibly being TRBD1 (5 bases). V was shortened by 5 bases and J by 5 bases, with 16 bases between the two germline ends. This CDR3 is 14 amino acids long. CDR1 MNHEY and CDR2 SMNVEV come from the germline V gene (reference sequence). CDR3 nucleotide sequence: TGTGCCAGCAGTCCGGTGGCAGGGTTGAACGAGCAGTACTTC. Amino acids: CASSPVAGLNEQYF.

The chain uses TRBV20-1 and TRBJ1-1; D perhaps matches TRBD1 (6 bases). This CDR3 spans 10 amino acids. The germline V gene has CDR1 DFQATT and CDR2 SNEGSKA (reference sequence). Here the CDR3 DNA reads TGCAGGACCAGGGGCACTGAAGCTTTCTTT. Protein product: CRTRGTEAFF.

This chain joins TRBV5-6 and TRBJ1-2; 8 bases line up with TRBD1. With 4 bases clipped from V and 6 bases from J, the junction kept 5 bases outside the gene matches. Per germline, CDR1 SGHDT and CDR2 YYEEEE. This CDR3 contains 13 residues. The CDR3 spells CASSRPDRDGYTF. The CDR3 DNA is TGTGCCAGCAGCCGGCCGGACAGGGATGGCTACACCTTC.

The chain uses TRBV20-1 and TRBJ2-5, with D hard to call. The germline CDR1 and CDR2 sequences are DFQATT and SNEGSKA (reference sequence). The ends were cut back, 0 bases at V and 4 bases at J, with 3 bases in the middle. The CDR3 has 11 residues. DNA for the CDR3: TGCAGTGCTAGAGACTTAGAGACCCAGTACTTC. Its protein product is CSARDLETQYF.